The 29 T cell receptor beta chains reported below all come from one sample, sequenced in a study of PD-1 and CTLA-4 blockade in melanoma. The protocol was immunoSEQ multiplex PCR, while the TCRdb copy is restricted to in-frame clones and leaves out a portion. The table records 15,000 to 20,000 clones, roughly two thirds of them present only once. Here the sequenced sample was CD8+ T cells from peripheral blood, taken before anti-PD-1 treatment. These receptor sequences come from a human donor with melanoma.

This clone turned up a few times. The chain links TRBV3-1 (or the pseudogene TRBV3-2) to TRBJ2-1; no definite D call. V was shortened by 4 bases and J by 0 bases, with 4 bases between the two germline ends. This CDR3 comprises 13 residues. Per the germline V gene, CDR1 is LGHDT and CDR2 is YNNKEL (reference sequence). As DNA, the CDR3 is TGTGCCAGCAGCCTTAGCTCCTACAATGAGCAGTTCTTC. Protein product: CASSLSSYNEQFF.

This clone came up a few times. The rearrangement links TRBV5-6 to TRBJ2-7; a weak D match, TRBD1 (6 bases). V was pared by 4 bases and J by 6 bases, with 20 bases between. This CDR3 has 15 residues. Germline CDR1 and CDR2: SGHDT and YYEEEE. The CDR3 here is CASSPRSTGMLEQYF. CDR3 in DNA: TGTGCCAGCAGCCCCCGGTCGACAGGTATGCTCGAGCAGTACTTC.

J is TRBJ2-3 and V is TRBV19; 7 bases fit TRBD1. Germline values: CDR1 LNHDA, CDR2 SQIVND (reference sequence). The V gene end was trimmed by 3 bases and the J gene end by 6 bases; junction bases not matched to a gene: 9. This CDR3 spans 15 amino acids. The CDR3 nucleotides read TGTGCCAGTAGTATTCAGGGGGTTAGTACGGATACGCAGTATTTT. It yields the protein CASSIQGVSTDTQYF.

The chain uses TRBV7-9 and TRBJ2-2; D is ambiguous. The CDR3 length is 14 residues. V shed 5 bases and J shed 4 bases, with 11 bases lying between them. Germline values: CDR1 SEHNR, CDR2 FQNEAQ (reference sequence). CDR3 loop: CASSPRRSTGELFF. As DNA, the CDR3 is TGTGCCAGCAGCCCCCGTCGGAGCACCGGGGAGCTGTTTTTT. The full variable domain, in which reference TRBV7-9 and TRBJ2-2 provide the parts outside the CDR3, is DTGVSQNPRHKITKRGQNVTFRCDPISEHNRLYWYRQTLGQGPEFLTYFQNEAQLEKSRLLSDRFSAERPKGSFSTLEIQRTEQGDSAMYLCASSPRRSTGELFFGEGSRLTVL.

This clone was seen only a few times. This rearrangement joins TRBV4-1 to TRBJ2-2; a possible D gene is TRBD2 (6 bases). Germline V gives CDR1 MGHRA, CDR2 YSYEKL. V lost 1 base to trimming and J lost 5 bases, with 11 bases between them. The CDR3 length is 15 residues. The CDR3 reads CASSQGGVLTGELFF. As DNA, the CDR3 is TGCGCCAGCAGCCAAGGGGGGGTCTTGACCGGGGAGCTGTTTTTT.

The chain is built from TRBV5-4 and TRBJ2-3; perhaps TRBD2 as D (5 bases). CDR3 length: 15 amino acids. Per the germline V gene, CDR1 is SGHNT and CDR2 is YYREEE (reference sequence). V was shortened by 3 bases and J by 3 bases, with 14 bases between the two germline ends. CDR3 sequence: CASSSLEGETDTQYF. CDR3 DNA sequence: TGTGCCAGCAGCTCCCTTGAGGGAGAGACAGATACGCAGTATTTT.

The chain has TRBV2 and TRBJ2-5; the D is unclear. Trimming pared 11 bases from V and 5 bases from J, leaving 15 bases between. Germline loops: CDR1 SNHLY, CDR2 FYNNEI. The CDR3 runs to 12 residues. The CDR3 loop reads CAGLQVGETQYF. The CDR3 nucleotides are TGTGCCGGCCTTCAGGTGGGGGAGACCCAGTACTTC. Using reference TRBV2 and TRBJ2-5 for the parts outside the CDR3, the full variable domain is EPEVTQTPSHQVTQMGQEVILRCVPISNHLYFYWYRQILGQKVEFLVSFYNNEISEKSEIFDDQFSVERPDGSNFTLKIRSTKLEDSAMYFCAGLQVGETQYFGPGTRLLVL.

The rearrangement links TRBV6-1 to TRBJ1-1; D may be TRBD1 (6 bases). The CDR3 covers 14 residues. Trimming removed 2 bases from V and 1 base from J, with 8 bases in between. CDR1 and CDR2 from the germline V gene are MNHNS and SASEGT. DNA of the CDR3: TGTGCCAGCAGTGAATTGACAGGGAACACTGAAGCTTTCTTT. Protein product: CASSELTGNTEAFF.

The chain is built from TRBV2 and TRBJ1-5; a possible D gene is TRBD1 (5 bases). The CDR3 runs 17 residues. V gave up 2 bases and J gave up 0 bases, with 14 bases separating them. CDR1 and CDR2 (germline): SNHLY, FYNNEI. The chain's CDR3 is CASSESRGVISNQPQHF. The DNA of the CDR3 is TGTGCCAGCAGTGAATCAAGGGGAGTTATTAGCAATCAGCCCCAGCATTTT.

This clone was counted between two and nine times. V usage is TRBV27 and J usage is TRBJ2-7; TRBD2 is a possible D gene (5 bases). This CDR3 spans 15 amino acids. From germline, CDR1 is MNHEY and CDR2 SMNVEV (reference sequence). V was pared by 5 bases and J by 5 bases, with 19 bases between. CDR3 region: CASSQRYSAADEQYF. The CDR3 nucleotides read TGTGCCAGCAGTCAGCGTTATAGCGCCGCAGACGAGCAGTACTTC.

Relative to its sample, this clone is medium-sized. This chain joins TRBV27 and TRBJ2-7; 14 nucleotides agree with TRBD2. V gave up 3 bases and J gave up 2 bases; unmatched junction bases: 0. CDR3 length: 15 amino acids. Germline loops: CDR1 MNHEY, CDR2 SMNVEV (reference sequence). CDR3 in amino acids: CASSLTSGRAYEQYF. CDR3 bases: TGTGCCAGCAGTTTGACTAGCGGGAGGGCCTACGAGCAGTACTTC.

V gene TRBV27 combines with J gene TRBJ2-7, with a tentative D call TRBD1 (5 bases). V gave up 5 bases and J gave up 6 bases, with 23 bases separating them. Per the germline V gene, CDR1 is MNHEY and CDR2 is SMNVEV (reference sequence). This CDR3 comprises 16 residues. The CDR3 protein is CASSLQASGRVGEQYF. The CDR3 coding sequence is TGTGCCAGCAGTCTACAGGCTTCCGGCAGGGTAGGCGAGCAGTACTTC.

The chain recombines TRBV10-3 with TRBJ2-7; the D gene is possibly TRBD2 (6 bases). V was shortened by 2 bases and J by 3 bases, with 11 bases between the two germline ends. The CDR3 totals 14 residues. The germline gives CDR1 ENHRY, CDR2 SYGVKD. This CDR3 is CAISEGWEDYEQYF. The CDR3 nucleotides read TGTGCCATCAGTGAGGGATGGGAGGACTACGAGCAGTACTTC.

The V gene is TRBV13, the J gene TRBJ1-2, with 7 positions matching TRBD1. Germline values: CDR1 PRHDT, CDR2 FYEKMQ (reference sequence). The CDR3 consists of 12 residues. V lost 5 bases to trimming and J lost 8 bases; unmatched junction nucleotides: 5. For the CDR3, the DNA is TGTGCCAGCAGCGAAGCAGGGGGAGGCTACACCTTC. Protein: CASSEAGGGYTF. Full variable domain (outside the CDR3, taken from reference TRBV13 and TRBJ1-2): AAGVIQSPRHLIKEKRETATLKCYPIPRHDTVYWYQQGPGQDPQFLISFYEKMQSDKGSIPDRFSAQQFSDYHSELNMSSLELGDSALYFCASSEAGGGYTFGSGTRLTVV.

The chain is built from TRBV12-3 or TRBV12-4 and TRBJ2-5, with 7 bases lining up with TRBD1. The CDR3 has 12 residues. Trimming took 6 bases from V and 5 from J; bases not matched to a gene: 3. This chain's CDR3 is CASSGTDETQYF. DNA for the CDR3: TGTGCCAGCAGCGGGACAGATGAGACCCAGTACTTC.

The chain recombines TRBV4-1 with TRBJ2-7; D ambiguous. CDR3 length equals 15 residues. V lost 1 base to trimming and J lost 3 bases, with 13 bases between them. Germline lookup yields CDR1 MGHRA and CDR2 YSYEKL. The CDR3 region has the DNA TGCGCCAGCAGCCAAGTGAATGTTGGGGACTACGAGCAGTACTTC. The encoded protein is CASSQVNVGDYEQYF.

CDR3 DNA sequence: TGTGCCAGCAGTCCACGGGACAGGGGCCTTCAGCCCCAGCATTTT. It encodes CASSPRDRGLQPQHF. The chain uses TRBV6-5 and TRBJ1-5; 10 bases line up with TRBD1. The CDR3 loop spans 15 amino acids. Trimming cost V 5 bases and J 6 bases; bases outside gene matches: 7. Germline lookup yields CDR1 MNHEY and CDR2 SVGAGI.

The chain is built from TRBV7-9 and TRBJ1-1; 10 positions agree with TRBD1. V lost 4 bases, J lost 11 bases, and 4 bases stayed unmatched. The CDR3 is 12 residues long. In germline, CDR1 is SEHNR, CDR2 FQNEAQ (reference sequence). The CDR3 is CASSSGTGDAFF. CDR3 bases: TGTGCCAGCAGCTCCGGGACAGGGGATGCTTTCTTT.

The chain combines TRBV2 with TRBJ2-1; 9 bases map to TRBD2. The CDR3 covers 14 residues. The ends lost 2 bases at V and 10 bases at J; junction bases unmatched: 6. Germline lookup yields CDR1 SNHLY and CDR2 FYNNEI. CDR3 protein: CASSEPGLAFEQFF. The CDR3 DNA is TGTGCCAGCAGTGAACCCGGACTAGCGTTCGAGCAGTTCTTC.

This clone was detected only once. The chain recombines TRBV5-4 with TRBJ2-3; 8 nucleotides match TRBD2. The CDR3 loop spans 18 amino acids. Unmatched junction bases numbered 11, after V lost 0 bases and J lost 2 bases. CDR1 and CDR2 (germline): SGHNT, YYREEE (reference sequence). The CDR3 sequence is CASSLGLAGPSPTDTQYF. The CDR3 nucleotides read TGTGCCAGCAGCTTGGGCCTAGCGGGCCCCTCCCCCACAGATACGCAGTATTTT.

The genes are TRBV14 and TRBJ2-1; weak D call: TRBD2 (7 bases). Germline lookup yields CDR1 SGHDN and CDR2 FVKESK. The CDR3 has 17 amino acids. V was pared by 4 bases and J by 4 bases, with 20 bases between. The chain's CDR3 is CASSRPKGGPAYNEQFF. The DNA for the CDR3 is TGTGCCAGCAGCCGGCCCAAGGGGGGGCCCGCTTACAATGAGCAGTTCTTC.

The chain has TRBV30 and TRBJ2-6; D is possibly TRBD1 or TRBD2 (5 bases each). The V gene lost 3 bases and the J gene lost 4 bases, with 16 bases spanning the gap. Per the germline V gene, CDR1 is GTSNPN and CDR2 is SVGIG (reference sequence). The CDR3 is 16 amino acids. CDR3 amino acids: CAWSPGPLTGANVLTF. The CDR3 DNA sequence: TGTGCCTGGAGCCCGGGGCCTTTGACCGGGGCCAACGTCCTGACTTTC.

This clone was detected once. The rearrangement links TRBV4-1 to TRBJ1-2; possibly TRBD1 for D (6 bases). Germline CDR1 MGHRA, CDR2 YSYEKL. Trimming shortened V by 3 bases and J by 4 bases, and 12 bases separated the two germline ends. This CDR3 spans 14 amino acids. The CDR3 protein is CASSQRGQSYGYTF. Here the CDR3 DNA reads TGCGCCAGCAGCCAGCGAGGACAGAGCTATGGCTACACCTTC.

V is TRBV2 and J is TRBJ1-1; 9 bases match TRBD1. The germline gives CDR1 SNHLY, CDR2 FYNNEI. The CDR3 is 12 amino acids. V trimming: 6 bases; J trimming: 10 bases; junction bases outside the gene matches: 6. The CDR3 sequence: CASRQGARGAFF. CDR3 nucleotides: TGTGCCAGCAGACAGGGGGCACGGGGAGCTTTCTTT. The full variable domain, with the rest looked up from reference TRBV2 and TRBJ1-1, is EPEVTQTPSHQVTQMGQEVILRCVPISNHLYFYWYRQILGQKVEFLVSFYNNEISEKSEIFDDQFSVERPDGSNFTLKIRSTKLEDSAMYFCASRQGARGAFFGQGTRLTVV.

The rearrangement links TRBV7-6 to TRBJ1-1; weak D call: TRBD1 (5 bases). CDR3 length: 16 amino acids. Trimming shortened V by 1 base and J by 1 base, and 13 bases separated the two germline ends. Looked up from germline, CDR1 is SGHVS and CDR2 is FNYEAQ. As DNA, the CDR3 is TGTGCCAGCAGCTTAGGCGGTAAGGGGCCGAACACTGAAGCTTTCTTT. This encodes CASSLGGKGPNTEAFF. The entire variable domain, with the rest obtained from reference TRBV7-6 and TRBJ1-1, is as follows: GAGVSQSPRYKVTKRGQDVALRCDPISGHVSLYWYRQALGQGPEFLTYFNYEAQQDKSGLPNDRFSAERPEGSISTLTIQRTEQRDSAMYRCASSLGGKGPNTEAFFGQGTRLTVV.

The CDR3 reads CASTWGQPGTIYGYTF. DNA for the CDR3: TGCGCCAGCACCTGGGGGCAGCCGGGGACAATTTATGGCTACACCTTC. The rearrangement links TRBV10-1 to TRBJ1-2; D is perhaps TRBD1 (6 bases). Germline CDR1 WNHNN, CDR2 SYGVQD (reference sequence). The V gene lost 7 bases and the J gene lost 5 bases, with 23 bases spanning the gap. The CDR3 totals 16 residues.

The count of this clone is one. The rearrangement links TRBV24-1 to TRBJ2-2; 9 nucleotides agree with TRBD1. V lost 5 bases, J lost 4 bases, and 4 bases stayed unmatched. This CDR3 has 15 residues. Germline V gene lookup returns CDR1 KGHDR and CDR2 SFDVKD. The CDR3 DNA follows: TGTGCCACCAGTGGGGGACAGGGCCCCACCGGGGAGCTGTTTTTT. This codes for CATSGGQGPTGELFF.

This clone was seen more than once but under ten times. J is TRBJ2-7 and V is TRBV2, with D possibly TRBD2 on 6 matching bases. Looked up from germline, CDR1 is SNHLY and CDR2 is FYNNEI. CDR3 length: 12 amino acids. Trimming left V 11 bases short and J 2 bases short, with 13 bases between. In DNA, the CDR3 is TGTGCCCGGGGGAACTATCCCTACGAGCAGTACTTC. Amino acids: CARGNYPYEQYF.

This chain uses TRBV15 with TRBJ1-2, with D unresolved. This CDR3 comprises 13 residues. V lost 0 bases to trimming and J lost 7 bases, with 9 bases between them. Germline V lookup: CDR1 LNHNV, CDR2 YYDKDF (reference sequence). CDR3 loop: CATSRESGSGYTF. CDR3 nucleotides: TGTGCCACCAGCAGAGAATCCGGGTCTGGCTACACCTTC. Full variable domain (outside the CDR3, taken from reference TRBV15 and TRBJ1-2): DAMVIQNPRYQVTQFGKPVTLSCSQTLNHNVMYWYQQKSSQAPKLLFHYYDKDFNNEADTPDNFQSRRPNTSFCFLDIRSPGLGDTAMYLCATSRESGSGYTFGSGTRLTVV.